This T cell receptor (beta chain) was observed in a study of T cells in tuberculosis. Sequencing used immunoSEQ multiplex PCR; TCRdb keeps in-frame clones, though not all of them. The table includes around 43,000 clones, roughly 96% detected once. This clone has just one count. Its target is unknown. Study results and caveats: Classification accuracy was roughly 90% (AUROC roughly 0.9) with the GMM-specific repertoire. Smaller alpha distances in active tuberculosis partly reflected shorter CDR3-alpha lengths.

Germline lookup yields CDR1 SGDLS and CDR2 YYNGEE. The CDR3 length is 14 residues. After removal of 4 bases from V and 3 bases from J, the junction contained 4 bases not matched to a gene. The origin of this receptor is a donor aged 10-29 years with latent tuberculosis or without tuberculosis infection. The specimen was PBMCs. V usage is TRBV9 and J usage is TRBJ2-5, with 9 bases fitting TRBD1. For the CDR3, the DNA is TGTGCCAGCAGCTCGGGACAGGGTAAAGAGACCCAGTACTTC. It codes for CASSSGQGKETQYF.